A selection of T cell receptor beta chains follows, all from one sample in a study of beta chain features in type 1 diabetes. Assay used: immunoSEQ multiplex PCR; TCRdb lists only in-frame clones, some missing. The sample contains 300,000 to 450,000 clones, about 18% of which appear only once. Input material: naive CD4+ T cells from blood. Receptors originate from a woman younger than 35 in good health. The conserved cysteine and the conserved F or W are not part of the CDR3 here.

CDR3: ASSFGVGLGSEKLF
J: TRBJ1-4
V: TRBV27

CDR3: ASSPSGLLAKNIQY
J: TRBJ2-4
V: TRBV25-1

CDR3: ASSPPNTGRGLAGTEAF
J: TRBJ1-1
V: TRBV18

CDR3: ASSSHPQGPTGELF
J: TRBJ2-2
V: TRBV4-1

CDR3: ASGGAGGLETQY
J: TRBJ2-5
V: TRBV19

CDR3: ASSFFRPNQPQH
J: TRBJ1-5
V: TRBV11-2

CDR3: ASSQDRAHGYT
J: TRBJ1-2
V: TRBV18

CDR3: ASSLRAGGAYNEQF
J: TRBJ2-1
V: TRBV5-6

CDR3: ASTGQFYNEQF
J: TRBJ2-1
V: TRBV19

CDR3: ASSQEGTGDSPLH
J: TRBJ1-6
V: TRBV4-1